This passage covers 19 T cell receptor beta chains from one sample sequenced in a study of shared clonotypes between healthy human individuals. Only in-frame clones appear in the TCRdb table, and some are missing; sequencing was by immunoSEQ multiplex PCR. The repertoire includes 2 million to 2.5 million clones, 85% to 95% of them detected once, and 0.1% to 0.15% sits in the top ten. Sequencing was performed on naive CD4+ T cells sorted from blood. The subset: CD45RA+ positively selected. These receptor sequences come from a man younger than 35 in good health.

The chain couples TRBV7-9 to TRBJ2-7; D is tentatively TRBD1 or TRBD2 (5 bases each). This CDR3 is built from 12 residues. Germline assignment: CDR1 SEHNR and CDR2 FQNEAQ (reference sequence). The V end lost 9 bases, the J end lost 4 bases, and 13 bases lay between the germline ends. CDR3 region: CASVGTLYEQYF. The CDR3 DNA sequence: TGTGCCAGTGTCGGGACGTTGTACGAGCAGTACTTC. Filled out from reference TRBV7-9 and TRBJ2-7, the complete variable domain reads DTGVSQNPRHKITKRGQNVTFRCDPISEHNRLYWYRQTLGQGPEFLTYFQNEAQLEKSRLLSDRFSAERPKGSFSTLEIQRTEQGDSAMYLCASVGTLYEQYFGPGTRLTVT.

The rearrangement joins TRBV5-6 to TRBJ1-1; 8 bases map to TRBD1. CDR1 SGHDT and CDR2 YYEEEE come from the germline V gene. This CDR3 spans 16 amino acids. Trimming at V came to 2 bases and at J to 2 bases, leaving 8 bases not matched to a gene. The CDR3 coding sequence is TGTGCCAGCAGCTTCTTCCGACAGGGGTTCAACACTGAAGCTTTCTTT. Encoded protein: CASSFFRQGFNTEAFF.

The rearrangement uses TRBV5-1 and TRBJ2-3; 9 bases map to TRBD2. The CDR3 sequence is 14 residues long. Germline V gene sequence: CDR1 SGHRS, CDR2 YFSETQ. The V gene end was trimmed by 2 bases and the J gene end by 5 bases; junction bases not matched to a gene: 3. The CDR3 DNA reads TGCGCCAGCAGCTTTAGCGGGAGAGGAGATACGCAGTATTTT. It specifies CASSFSGRGDTQYF.

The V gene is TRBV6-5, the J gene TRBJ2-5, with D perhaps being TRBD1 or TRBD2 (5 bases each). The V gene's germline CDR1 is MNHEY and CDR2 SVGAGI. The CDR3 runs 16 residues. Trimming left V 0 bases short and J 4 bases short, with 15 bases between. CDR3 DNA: TGTGCCAGCAGTTACTCCGGGACCCTCATGGGAGAGACCCAGTACTTC. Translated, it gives CASSYSGTLMGETQYF.

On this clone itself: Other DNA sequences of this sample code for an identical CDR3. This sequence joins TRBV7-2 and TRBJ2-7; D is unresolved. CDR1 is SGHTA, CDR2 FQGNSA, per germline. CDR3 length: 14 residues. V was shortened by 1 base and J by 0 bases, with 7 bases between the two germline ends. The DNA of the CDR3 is TGTGCCAGCAGCTTAGGGCTACTCTCCTACGAGCAGTACTTC. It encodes CASSLGLLSYEQYF.

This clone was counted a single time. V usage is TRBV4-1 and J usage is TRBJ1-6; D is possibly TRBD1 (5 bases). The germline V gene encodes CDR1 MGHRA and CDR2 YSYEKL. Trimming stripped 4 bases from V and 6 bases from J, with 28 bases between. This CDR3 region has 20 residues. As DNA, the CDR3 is TGCGCCAGCAGCCCCCTGGGCGGGGGACCCAAGGGAAGTCTTAATTCACCCCTCCACTTT. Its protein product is CASSPLGGGPKGSLNSPLHF.

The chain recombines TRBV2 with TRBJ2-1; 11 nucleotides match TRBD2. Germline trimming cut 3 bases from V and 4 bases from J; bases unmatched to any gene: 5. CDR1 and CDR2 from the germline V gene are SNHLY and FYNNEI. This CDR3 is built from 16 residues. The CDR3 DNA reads TGTGCCAGCAGTGAGATAGGACTAGCGGGTTACAATGAGCAGTTCTTC. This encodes CASSEIGLAGYNEQFF.

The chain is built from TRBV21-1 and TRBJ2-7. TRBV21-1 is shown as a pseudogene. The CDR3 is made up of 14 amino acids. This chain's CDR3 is CASPDWTADCEQYF. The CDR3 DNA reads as TGTGCCAGCCCTGACTGGACGGCGGATTGCGAGCAGTACTTC.

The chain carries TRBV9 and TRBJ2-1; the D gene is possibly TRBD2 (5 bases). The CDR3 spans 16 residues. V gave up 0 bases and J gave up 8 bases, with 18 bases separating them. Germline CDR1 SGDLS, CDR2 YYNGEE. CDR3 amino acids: CASSVVGDALGHEQFF. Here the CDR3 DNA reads TGTGCCAGCAGCGTAGTCGGGGATGCCCTAGGCCATGAGCAGTTCTTC.

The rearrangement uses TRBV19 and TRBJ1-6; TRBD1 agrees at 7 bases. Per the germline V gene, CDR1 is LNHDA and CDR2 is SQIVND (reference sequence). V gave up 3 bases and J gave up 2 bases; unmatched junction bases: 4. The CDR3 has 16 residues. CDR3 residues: CASSIRDSAYNSPLHF. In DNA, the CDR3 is TGTGCCAGTAGTATTAGGGACAGCGCCTATAATTCACCCCTCCACTTT. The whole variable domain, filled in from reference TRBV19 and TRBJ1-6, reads DGGITQSPKYLFRKEGQNVTLSCEQNLNHDAMYWYRQDPGQGLRLIYYSQIVNDFQKGDIAEGYSVSREKKESFPLTVTSAQKNPTAFYLCASSIRDSAYNSPLHFGNGTRLTVT.

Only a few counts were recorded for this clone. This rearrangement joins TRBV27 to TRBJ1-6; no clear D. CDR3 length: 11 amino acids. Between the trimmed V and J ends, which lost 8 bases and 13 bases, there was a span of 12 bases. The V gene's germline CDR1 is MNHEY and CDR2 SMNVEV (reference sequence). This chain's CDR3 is CASGSFSPLHF. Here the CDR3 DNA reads TGTGCCAGCGGATCCTTTTCTCCCCTCCACTTT.

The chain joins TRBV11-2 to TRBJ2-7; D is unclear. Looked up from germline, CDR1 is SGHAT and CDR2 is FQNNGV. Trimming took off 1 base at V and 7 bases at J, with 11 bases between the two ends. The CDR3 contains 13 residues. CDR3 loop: CASSLVGRHEQYF. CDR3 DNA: TGTGCCAGCAGCTTAGTAGGGCGTCATGAGCAGTACTTC. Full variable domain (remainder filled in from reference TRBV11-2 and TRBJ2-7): EAGVAQSPRYKIIEKRQSVAFWCNPISGHATLYWYQQILGQGPKLLIQFQNNGVVDDSQLPKDRFSAERLKGVDSTLKIQPAKLEDSAVYLCASSLVGRHEQYFGPGTRLTVT.

CDR3 sequence: CASSLKMISGANVLTF. The CDR3 nucleotides are TGTGCCAGCAGCTTGAAAATGATCTCTGGGGCCAACGTCCTGACTTTC. This chain joins TRBV5-4 and TRBJ2-6; D is undetermined. The CDR3 spans 16 residues. Deletions cut 1 base from V and 0 bases from J, with 8 bases between. Germline values: CDR1 SGHNT, CDR2 YYREEE (reference sequence).

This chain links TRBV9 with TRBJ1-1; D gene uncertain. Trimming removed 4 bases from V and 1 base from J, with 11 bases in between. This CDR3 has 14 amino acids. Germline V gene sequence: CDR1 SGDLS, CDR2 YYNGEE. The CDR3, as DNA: TGTGCCAGCAGCTTCCAGGCAGCGAACACTGAAGCTTTCTTT. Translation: CASSFQAANTEAFF.

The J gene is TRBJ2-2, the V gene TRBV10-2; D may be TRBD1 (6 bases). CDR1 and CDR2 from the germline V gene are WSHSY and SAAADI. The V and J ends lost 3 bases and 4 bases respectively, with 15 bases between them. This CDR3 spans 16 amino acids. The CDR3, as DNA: TGCGCCAGCAGTGATGGGGGCCGCGAAGGCACCGGGGAGCTGTTTTTT. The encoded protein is CASSDGGREGTGELFF.

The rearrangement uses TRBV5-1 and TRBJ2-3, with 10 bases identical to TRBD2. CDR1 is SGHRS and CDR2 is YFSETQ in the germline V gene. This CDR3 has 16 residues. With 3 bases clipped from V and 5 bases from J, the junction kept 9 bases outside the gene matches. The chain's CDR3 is CASSSRPSGGEDTQYF. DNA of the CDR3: TGCGCCAGCAGCTCAAGACCGAGCGGGGGGGAAGATACGCAGTATTTT. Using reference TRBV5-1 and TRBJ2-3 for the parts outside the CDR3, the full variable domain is KAGVTQTPRYLIKTRGQQVTLSCSPISGHRSVSWYQQTPGQGLQFLFEYFSETQRNKGNFPGRFSGRQFSNSRSEMNVSTLELGDSALYLCASSSRPSGGEDTQYFGPGTRLTVL.

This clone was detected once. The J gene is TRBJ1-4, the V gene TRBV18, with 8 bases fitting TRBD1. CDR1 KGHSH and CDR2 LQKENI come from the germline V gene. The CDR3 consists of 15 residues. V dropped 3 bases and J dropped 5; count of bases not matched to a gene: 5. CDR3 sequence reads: CASSPGQGHNEKLFF. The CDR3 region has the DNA TGTGCCAGCTCACCCGGACAGGGCCACAATGAAAAACTGTTTTTT.

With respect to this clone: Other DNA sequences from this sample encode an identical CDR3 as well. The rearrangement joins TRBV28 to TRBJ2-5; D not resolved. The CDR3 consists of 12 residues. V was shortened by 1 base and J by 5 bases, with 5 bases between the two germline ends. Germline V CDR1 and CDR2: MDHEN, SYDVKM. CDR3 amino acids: CASSLLRETQYF. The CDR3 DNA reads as TGTGCCAGCAGTTTATTACGGGAGACCCAGTACTTC. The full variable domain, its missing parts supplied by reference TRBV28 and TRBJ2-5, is DVKVTQSSRYLVKRTGEKVFLECVQDMDHENMFWYRQDPGLGLRLIYFSYDVKMKEKGDIPEGYSVSREKKERFSLILESASTNQTSMYLCASSLLRETQYFGPGTRLLVL.

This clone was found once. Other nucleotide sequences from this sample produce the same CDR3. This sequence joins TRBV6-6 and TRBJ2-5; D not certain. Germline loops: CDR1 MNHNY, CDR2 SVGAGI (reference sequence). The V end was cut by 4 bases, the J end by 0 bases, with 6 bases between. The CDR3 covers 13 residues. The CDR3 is CASSSGYQETQYF. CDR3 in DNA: TGTGCCAGCAGTTCTGGGTACCAAGAGACCCAGTACTTC.